This entry lists 2 T cell receptor gamma chains sequenced from one sample in a study of γδ T cells in repeated Plasmodium falciparum infection. TCRdb reprocessed the multiplex PCR reads through CATT. This table has tens of thousands of gamma-chain clones, about 3% appearing once. Vgamma9/Vdelta2+ and Vdelta2-negative gammadelta T cells were flow-sorted from PBMC for bulk sequencing. Sequenced sample: gamma-delta T cells from blood. The source of these receptors is a pool of human donors (malaria-infected and uninfected, not separated).

As concerns this clone: TCRdb's protein, taken from a much larger clone, differs from this DNA's translation at residue 9, likely owing to a read error; the protein displayed comes from the DNA. This chain links TRGV9 with TRGJP. The ends lost 3 bases at V and 9 bases at J; junction bases unmatched: 11. The CDR3 spans 17 residues. Per the germline V gene, CDR1 is GITISATS and CDR2 is ISYDGTV (reference sequence). The CDR3 reads CALWEIPGRLGKKIKVF. The CDR3 region has the DNA TGTGCCTTGTGGGAGATCCCTGGTCGGTTGGGCAAAAAAATCAAGGTATTT.

On this clone itself: Given a far larger clone just one base away, this is likely a sequencing read error. Other nucleotide sequences from this sample produce the same CDR3. This sequence joins TRGV9 and TRGJP. The CDR3 is made up of 18 amino acids. CDR1 and CDR2 (germline): GITISATS, ISYDGTV (reference sequence). This CDR3 reads CALWEVRRGELGKKIKVF. CDR3 DNA sequence: TGTGCCTTGTGGGAGGTGCGGAGAGGAGAGTTGGGGAAAAAAATCAAGGTATTT.